This TCR beta chain was recorded in a study of blood T cells in healthy people across ages. Alongside a J-beta primer mix, a sample-barcoded 5' primer served in a second PCR lasting about 7 to 11 cycles. TCRdb used MiXCR to reprocess the 5' RACE reads, holding one entry per CDR3 protein. The sample has 650,000 to 900,000 distinct CDR3 sequences, roughly 60% seen once. The germline CDR1 and CDR2 sequences are LGHNA and YSLEER. Trimming cost V 1 base and J 0 bases, with 10 bases left between them. The CDR3 consists of 15 residues. The sequence was obtained from a man aged 30 to 39 in good health. V usage is TRBV4-3 and J usage is TRBJ2-7; D gene ambiguous. The sequencing sample was made of blood. For the CDR3, the DNA is TGCGCCAGCAGCCAAGGCTGGCGGAGCTCCTACGAGCAGTACTTC. It codes for CASSQGWRSSYEQYF.